This T cell receptor (beta chain) was found in a study of cytomegalovirus exposure and HLA in healthy donors. No record exists of this donor's CMV serostatus. Both 60 Vbeta primers and 13 Jbeta primers went into the PCR. The assay was immunoSEQ multiplex PCR, and TCRdb's table has in-frame clones only and misses some. The profile covers around 84,000 clones, with less than 85% appearing a single time and around 15% taken by the ten largest. With regard to this clone: What it binds is unknown.

Study-wide results and caveats: For TCR beta chains, V- and J-gene trimming was later linked to a missense DCLRE1C variant. Testing in vitro showed a few CMV-associated chains specific for CMV antigens.

The CDR3 loop spans 14 amino acids. Looked up from germline, CDR1 is SQVTM and CDR2 is ANQGSEA. V was cut by 4 bases and J by 3 bases, with 14 bases left in between. This chain joins TRBV29-1 and TRBJ2-3; possibly TRBD2 for D (6 bases). This clonotype was obtained from a human donor in good health. The sequenced sample was PBMCs. This CDR3 reads CSVGGGLGTDTQYF. DNA for the CDR3: TGCAGCGTTGGTGGGGGGTTGGGGACAGATACGCAGTATTTT.